This T cell receptor beta chain originates from a study of OX40 agonist ivuxolimab in advanced cancers. Study at large: Three partial responders included one hepatocellular carcinoma patient and two cutaneous melanoma patients.

Per germline, CDR1 SQVTM and CDR2 ANQGSEA. CDR3 length: 12 amino acids. V was trimmed by 7 bases and J by 6 bases, leaving 12 bases between them. Generated by immunoSEQ multiplex PCR, the TCRdb table keeps only in-frame clones and is missing some. The top ten hold roughly 5.3% of the sample, which has more than 60,000 clones, roughly three quarters seen once. Blood sampling was done at baseline, cycle 4 day 1, and cycle 7 day 1. This sequence originates from an adult with an advanced solid tumor such as melanoma, head and neck, liver or kidney cancer. This rearrangement joins TRBV29-1 to TRBJ2-2; TRBD1 is a possible D gene (5 bases). The source material was CD4+ or CD8+ T cells sorted from blood, sampled in a trial of the OX40 agonist ivuxolimab. CDR3 sequence (DNA): TGCAGCGGGCAGACAGTCGCCGGGGAGCTGTTTTTT. Its protein is CSGQTVAGELFF.